There are a few counts of the clone carrying this T cell receptor beta chain. Per germline, CDR1 MNHEY and CDR2 SVGAGI. Trimming took 4 bases from V and 3 from J; bases not matched to a gene: 6. The CDR3 consists of 16 residues. The library targeted TCRbeta and was prepared with unique molecular identifiers. Each CDR3 protein is one row after TCRdb ran MiXCR on the PCR reads. Of 77,000 or so distinct CDR3 sequences listed, 15% to 20% are singletons. The data originate from a study of T-cell reconstitution after alpha-beta-depleted transplantation in children. The chain combines TRBV6-5 with TRBJ2-1, with 10 bases lining up with TRBD2. The sequence was collected from a male patient aged 2-15 years who had a stem cell transplant for acute lymphoblastic leukemia, so the T cells may come from the graft donor. The specimen comprised PBMCs, mostly from graft donor cells, sampled 360 days after TCRalphabeta/CD19-depleted stem cell transplant. The CDR3 sequence is CASSWTSGNFYNEQFF. CDR3 coding DNA: TGTGCCAGCAGTTGGACTAGCGGAAACTTCTACAATGAGCAGTTCTTC.